The 17 T cell receptor beta chains reported below all come from one sample, sequenced in a study of chemoradiotherapy in HPV16-positive cancers. The protocol was immunoSEQ multiplex PCR, while the TCRdb copy is restricted to in-frame clones and leaves out a portion. The sample holds about 14,000 clones, roughly 89% seen once. Sequences were derived from tumor tissue, sampled from a patient who underwent chemoradiotherapy. The receptors here all came from a human donor with HPV-associated anogenital cancer.

The CDR3 is CASSLVKREQTQYF. In DNA, the CDR3 is TGTGCCAGCAGCTTAGTTAAGCGGGAGCAGACCCAGTACTTC. The rearrangement links TRBV7-2 to TRBJ2-5; 8 positions match TRBD2. Germline-derived CDR1 and CDR2 are SGHTA and FQGNSA. The CDR3 runs 14 residues. V shed 1 base, J shed 6 bases, and the junction held 4 bases outside the gene matches.

This sequence joins TRBV5-1 and TRBJ2-1; perhaps TRBD2 as D (5 bases). This CDR3 has 14 residues. Germline V CDR1 and CDR2: SGHRS, YFSETQ. Trimming took off 0 bases at V and 3 bases at J, with 7 bases between the two ends. Here the CDR3 reads CASSLGEIYNEQFF. The CDR3, as DNA: TGCGCCAGCAGCTTGGGGGAGATCTACAATGAGCAGTTCTTC.

The J gene is TRBJ1-2, the V gene TRBV4-1; unclear D gene. Trimming pared 4 bases from V and 5 bases from J, leaving 17 bases between. The CDR3 length is 15 residues. CDR1 is MGHRA, CDR2 YSYEKL, per germline. The CDR3 DNA reads TGCGCCAGCAGCCTCAATGGGGAGGGAGCTTATGGCTACACCTTC. It codes for CASSLNGEGAYGYTF.

This chain links TRBV18 with TRBJ1-1; TRBD1 aligns across 7 bases. The CDR3 is 13 residues long. In germline, CDR1 is KGHSH, CDR2 LQKENI. The trim removed 4 bases at V and 6 bases at J, leaving 5 bases unmatched. CDR3 amino acids: CASSLQGMAEAFF. CDR3 DNA: TGTGCCAGCTCACTACAGGGGATGGCTGAAGCTTTCTTT.

The chain carries TRBV19 and TRBJ1-2; weak D call: TRBD1 (6 bases). From germline, CDR1 is LNHDA and CDR2 SQIVND (reference sequence). The CDR3 contains 16 residues. V shed 0 bases and J shed 0 bases, with 11 bases lying between them. This CDR3 reads CASSIDLRGSNYGYTF. Here the CDR3 DNA reads TGTGCCAGTAGTATAGATCTCAGGGGTTCTAACTATGGCTACACCTTC.

There are a few counts of this clone. The chain links TRBV29-1 to TRBJ2-7, with D unclear. Per the germline V gene, CDR1 is SQVTM and CDR2 is ANQGSEA. V lost 8 bases and J lost 2, with 16 bases in between. The length of the CDR3 is 13 residues. As DNA, the CDR3 is TGCAGCCCCCGCCCCTTTCATCCCTACGAGCAGTACTTC. Its translation: CSPRPFHPYEQYF.

This chain connects TRBV10-3 to TRBJ2-5; the match to TRBD1 covers 7 bases. From germline, CDR1 is ENHRY and CDR2 SYGVKD. There are 12 residues in the CDR3. J lost 3 bases, V lost 8 bases, and 3 bases had no gene match. In nucleotides, the CDR3 is TGTGCCATCGGGACAGAAGAAGAGACCCAGTACTTC. Translation gives CAIGTEEETQYF.

V is TRBV9 and J is TRBJ2-2; 7 bases are a match to TRBD2. CDR3 size: 15 residues. Germline CDR1 and CDR2: SGDLS and YYNGEE. Losses at the gene ends were 5 bases for V and 6 bases for J; bases not matched to a gene: 10. This CDR3 reads CASRGREDMAGELFF. The CDR3 region has the DNA TGTGCCAGCAGGGGGAGGGAGGATATGGCCGGGGAGCTGTTTTTT.

In DNA, the CDR3 is TGTGCCATCAGTGAGCTGGAGGGCCAAGGCACAGATACGCAGTATTTT. This encodes CAISELEGQGTDTQYF. The chain employs TRBV10-3 and TRBJ2-3, with D perhaps matching TRBD2 (6 bases). Trimming cost V 2 bases and J 1 base, with 13 bases left between them. Germline CDR1 reads ENHRY; CDR2 reads SYGVKD. This CDR3 is 16 amino acids long.

The chain has TRBV6-5 and TRBJ2-1, with unresolved D. This CDR3 contains 15 residues. Trimming stripped 7 bases from V and 1 base from J, with 14 bases between. Germline assignment: CDR1 MNHEY and CDR2 SVGAGI. CDR3 sequence reads: CASTRFSRSYNEQFF. CDR3 DNA: TGTGCCAGCACCCGATTTTCGAGATCCTACAATGAGCAGTTCTTC.

This rearrangement joins TRBV5-1 to TRBJ2-6, with unresolved D. V dropped 6 bases and J dropped 4 bases, with 8 bases sitting between them. Germline-derived CDR1 and CDR2 are SGHRS and YFSETQ. The CDR3 covers 13 residues. CDR3 coding DNA: TGCGCCAGCACCTCCGTCGGGGCCAACGTCCTGACTTTC. Translating it yields CASTSVGANVLTF.

This chain uses TRBV7-2 with TRBJ1-3; no clear D. The CDR3 extends over 14 amino acids. Trimming shortened V by 1 base and J by 4 bases, and 8 bases separated the two germline ends. The germline V gene encodes CDR1 SGHTA and CDR2 FQGNSA. The CDR3 DNA sequence: TGTGCCAGCAGCTTAGGCGGCGCAGGAAACACCATATATTTT. This gives the protein CASSLGGAGNTIYF.

This chain joins TRBV7-9 and TRBJ2-2; 11 nucleotides match TRBD2. Germline assignment: CDR1 SEHNR and CDR2 FQNEAQ (reference sequence). With 5 bases clipped from V and 5 bases from J, the junction kept 13 bases outside the gene matches. This CDR3 region has 18 residues. The CDR3 here is CASSTYGGTSGSTGELFF. DNA for the CDR3: TGTGCCAGCAGCACATATGGGGGTACTAGCGGGAGTACCGGGGAGCTGTTTTTT.

CDR3 coding DNA: TGTGCCTGGAGTGAGCGGAACAATGAGCAGTTCTTC. As protein: CAWSERNNEQFF. The chain is built from TRBV30 and TRBJ2-1; D might be TRBD2 (5 bases). The CDR3 contains 12 residues. V shed 1 base and J shed 5 bases, with 6 bases lying between them. Germline V lookup: CDR1 GTSNPN, CDR2 SVGIG (reference sequence).

The V and J genes are TRBV4-2 and TRBJ1-2, with D possibly TRBD1 on 6 matching bases. CDR1 is LGHNA, CDR2 YNFKEQ, per germline. Trimming removed 0 bases at V and 5 bases at J, with 16 bases between. The CDR3 has 16 residues. DNA of the CDR3: TGTGCCAGCAGCCAAGAGGGGAGGGACATAGATTATGGCTACACCTTC. Encoded protein: CASSQEGRDIDYGYTF.

This chain links TRBV9 with TRBJ2-1, with D perhaps TRBD1 or TRBD2 (5 bases each). V gave up 6 bases and J gave up 3 bases, with 13 bases separating them. Germline-derived CDR1 and CDR2 are SGDLS and YYNGEE. The CDR3 length is 14 residues. This CDR3 is CASNEGNLYNEQFF. The CDR3 DNA is TGTGCCAGCAACGAGGGGAACCTCTACAATGAGCAGTTCTTC.

V and J are TRBV9 and TRBJ1-2, with D perhaps matching TRBD1 (5 bases). Per germline, CDR1 SGDLS and CDR2 YYNGEE. The CDR3 sequence is 13 residues long. Trimming removed 3 bases from V and 5 bases from J, with 11 bases in between. CDR3 protein: CASSAVRGYGYTF. CDR3 in DNA: TGTGCCAGCAGCGCCGTGAGGGGTTATGGCTACACCTTC.